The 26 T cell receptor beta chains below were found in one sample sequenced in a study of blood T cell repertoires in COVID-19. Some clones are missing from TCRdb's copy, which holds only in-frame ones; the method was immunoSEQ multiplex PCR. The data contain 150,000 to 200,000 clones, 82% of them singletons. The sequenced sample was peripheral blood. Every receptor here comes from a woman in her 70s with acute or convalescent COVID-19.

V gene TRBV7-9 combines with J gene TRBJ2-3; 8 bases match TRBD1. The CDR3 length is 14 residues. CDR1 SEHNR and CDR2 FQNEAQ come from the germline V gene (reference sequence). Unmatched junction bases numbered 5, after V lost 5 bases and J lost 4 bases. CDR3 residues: CASSVGQGADTQYF. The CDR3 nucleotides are TGTGCCAGCAGCGTCGGACAGGGCGCAGATACGCAGTATTTT.

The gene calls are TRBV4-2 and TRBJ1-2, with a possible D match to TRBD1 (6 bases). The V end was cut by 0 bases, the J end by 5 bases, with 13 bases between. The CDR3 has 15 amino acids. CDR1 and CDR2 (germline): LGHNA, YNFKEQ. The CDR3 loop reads CASSQDGRGAYGYTF. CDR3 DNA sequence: TGTGCCAGCAGCCAAGATGGGAGGGGGGCGTATGGCTACACCTTC.

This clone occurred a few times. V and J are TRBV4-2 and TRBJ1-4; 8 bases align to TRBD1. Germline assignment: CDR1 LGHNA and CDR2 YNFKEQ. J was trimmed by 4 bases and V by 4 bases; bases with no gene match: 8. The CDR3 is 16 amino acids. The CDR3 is CASSLTGTGYNEKLFF. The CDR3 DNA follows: TGTGCCAGCAGCCTTACCGGGACAGGTTATAATGAAAAACTGTTTTTT.

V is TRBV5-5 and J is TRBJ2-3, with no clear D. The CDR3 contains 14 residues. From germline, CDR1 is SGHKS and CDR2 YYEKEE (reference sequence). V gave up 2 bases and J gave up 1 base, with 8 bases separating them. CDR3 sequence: CASSFGQGTDTQYF. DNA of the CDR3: TGTGCCAGCAGCTTCGGCCAGGGCACAGATACGCAGTATTTT.

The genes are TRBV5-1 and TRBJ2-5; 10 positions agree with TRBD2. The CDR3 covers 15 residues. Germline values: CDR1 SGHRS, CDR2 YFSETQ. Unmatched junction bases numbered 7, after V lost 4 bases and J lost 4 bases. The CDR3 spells CASSASGGVGETQYF. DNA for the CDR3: TGCGCCAGCAGCGCGAGCGGGGGGGTAGGAGAGACCCAGTACTTC. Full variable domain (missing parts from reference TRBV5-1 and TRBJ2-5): KAGVTQTPRYLIKTRGQQVTLSCSPISGHRSVSWYQQTPGQGLQFLFEYFSETQRNKGNFPGRFSGRQFSNSRSEMNVSTLELGDSALYLCASSASGGVGETQYFGPGTRLLVL.

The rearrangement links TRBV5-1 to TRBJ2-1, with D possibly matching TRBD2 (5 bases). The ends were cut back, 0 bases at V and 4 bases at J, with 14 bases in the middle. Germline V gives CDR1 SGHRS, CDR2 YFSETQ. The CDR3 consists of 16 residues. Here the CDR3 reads CASSLDQGSSYNEQFF. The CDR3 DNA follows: TGCGCCAGCAGCTTGGACCAAGGGAGTTCGTACAATGAGCAGTTCTTC. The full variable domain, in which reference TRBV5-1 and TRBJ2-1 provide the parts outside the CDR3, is KAGVTQTPRYLIKTRGQQVTLSCSPISGHRSVSWYQQTPGQGLQFLFEYFSETQRNKGNFPGRFSGRQFSNSRSEMNVSTLELGDSALYLCASSLDQGSSYNEQFFGPGTRLTVL.

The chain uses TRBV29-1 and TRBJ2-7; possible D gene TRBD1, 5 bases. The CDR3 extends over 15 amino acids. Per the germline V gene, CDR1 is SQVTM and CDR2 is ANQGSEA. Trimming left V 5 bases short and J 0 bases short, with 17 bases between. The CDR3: CSVKPRAESSYEQYF. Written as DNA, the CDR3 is TGCAGCGTTAAACCCAGGGCCGAGAGCTCCTACGAGCAGTACTTC.

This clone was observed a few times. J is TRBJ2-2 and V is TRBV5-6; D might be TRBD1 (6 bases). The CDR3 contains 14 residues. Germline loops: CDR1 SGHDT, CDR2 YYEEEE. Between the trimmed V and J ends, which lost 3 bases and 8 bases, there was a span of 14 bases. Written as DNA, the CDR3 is TGTGCCAGCAGCTCTACAGGGTATAGGGGGGAGCTGTTTTTT. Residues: CASSSTGYRGELFF.

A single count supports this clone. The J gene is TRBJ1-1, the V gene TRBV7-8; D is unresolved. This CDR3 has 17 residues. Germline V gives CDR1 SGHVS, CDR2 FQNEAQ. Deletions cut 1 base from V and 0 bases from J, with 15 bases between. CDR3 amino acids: CASSLVPATLMNTEAFF. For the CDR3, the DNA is TGTGCCAGCAGCTTAGTACCCGCGACACTTATGAACACTGAAGCTTTCTTT.

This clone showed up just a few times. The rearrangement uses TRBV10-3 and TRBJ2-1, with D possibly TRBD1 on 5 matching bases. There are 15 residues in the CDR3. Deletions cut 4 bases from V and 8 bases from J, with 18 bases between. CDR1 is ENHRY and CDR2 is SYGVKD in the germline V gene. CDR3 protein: CAISGRTPLGDEQFF. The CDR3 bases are TGTGCCATCAGTGGACGGACACCCCTTGGGGATGAGCAGTTCTTC.

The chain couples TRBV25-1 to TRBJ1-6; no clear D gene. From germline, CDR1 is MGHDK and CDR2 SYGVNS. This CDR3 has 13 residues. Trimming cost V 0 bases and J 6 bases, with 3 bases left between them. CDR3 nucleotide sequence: TGTGCCAGCAGTGAATACCTTAATTCACCCCTCCACTTT. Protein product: CASSEYLNSPLHF.

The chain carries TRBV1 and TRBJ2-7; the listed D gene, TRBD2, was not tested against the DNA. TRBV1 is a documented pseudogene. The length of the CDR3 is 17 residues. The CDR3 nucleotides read TGCACCAGCAGCCAAGACTCGCGGGAGGGCCACGACGACGAGCAGTACTTC. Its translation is CTSSQDSREGHDDEQYF.

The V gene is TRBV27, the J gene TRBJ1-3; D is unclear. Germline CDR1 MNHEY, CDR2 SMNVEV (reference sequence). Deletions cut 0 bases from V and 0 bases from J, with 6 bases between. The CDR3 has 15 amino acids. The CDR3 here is CASSLSAISGNTIYF. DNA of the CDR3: TGTGCCAGCAGTTTATCGGCAATCTCTGGAAACACCATATATTTT.

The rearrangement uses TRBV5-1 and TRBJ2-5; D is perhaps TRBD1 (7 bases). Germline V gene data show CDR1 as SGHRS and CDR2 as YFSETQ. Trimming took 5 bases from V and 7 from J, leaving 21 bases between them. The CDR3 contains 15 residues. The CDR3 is CASSAGSTGWGTQYF. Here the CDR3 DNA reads TGCGCCAGCAGTGCGGGATCGACAGGGTGGGGGACCCAGTACTTC. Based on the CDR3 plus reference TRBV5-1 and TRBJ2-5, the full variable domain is KAGVTQTPRYLIKTRGQQVTLSCSPISGHRSVSWYQQTPGQGLQFLFEYFSETQRNKGNFPGRFSGRQFSNSRSEMNVSTLELGDSALYLCASSAGSTGWGTQYFGPGTRLLVL.

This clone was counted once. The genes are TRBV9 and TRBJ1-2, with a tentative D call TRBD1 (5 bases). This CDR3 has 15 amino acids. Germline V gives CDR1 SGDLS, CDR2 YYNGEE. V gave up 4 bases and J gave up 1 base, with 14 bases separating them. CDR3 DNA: TGTGCCAGCAGCACAGGCGGGGGAGGTAACTATGGCTACACCTTC. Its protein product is CASSTGGGGNYGYTF.

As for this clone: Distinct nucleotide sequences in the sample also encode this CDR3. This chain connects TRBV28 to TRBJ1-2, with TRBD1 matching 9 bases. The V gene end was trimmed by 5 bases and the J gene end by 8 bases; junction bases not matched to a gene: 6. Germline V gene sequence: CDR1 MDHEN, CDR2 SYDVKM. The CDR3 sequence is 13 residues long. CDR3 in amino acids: CASSPRDRDGYTF. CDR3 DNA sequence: TGTGCCAGCAGTCCCCGGGACAGGGACGGCTACACCTTC.

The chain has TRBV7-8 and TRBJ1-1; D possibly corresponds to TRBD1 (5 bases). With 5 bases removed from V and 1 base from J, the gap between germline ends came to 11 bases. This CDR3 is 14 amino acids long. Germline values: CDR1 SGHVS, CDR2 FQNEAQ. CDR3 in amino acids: CASSLPGGNTEAFF. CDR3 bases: TGTGCCAGCAGCCTCCCGGGGGGGAACACTGAAGCTTTCTTT.

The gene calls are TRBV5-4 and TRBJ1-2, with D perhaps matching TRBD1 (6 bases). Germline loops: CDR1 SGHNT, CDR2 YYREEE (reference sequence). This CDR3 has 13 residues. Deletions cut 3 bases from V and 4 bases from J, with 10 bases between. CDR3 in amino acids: CASSSGGAYGYTF. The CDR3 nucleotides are TGTGCCAGCAGCTCGGGGGGGGCCTATGGCTACACCTTC. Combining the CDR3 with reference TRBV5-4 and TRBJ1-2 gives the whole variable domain ETGVTQSPTHLIKTRGQQVTLRCSSQSGHNTVSWYQQALGQGPQFIFQYYREEENGRGNFPPRFSGLQFPNYSSELNVNALELDDSALYLCASSSGGAYGYTFGSGTRLTVV.

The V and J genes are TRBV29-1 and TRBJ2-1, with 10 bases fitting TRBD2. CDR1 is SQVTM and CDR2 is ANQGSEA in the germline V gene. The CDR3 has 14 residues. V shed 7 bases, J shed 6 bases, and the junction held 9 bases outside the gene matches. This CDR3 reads CSAIWTSGGNEQFF. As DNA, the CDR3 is TGCAGCGCCATCTGGACTAGCGGAGGCAATGAGCAGTTCTTC.

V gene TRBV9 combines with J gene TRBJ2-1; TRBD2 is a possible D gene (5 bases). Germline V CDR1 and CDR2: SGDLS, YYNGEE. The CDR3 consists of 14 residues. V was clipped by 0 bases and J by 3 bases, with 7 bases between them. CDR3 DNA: TGTGCCAGCAGCGTAGGTAGCGACTACAATGAGCAGTTCTTC. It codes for CASSVGSDYNEQFF.

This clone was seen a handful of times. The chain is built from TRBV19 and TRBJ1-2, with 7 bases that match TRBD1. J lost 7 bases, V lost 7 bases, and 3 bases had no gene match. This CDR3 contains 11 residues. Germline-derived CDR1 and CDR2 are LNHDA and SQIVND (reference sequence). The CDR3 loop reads CASTQGVGYTF. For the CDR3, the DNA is TGTGCCAGTACCCAGGGGGTTGGCTACACCTTC.

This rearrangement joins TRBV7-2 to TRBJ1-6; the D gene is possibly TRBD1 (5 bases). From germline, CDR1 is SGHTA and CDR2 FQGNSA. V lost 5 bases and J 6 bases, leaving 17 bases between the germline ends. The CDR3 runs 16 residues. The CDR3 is CASSNSREGANSPLHF. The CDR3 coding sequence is TGTGCCAGCAGCAACTCTAGGGAAGGGGCTAATTCACCCCTCCACTTT.

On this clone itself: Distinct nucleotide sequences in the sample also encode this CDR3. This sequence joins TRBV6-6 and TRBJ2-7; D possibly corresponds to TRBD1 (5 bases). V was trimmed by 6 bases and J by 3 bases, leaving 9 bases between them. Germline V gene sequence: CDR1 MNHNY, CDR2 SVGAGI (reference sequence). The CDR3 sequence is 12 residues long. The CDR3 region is CASSSRVYEQYF. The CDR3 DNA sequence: TGTGCCAGCAGCTCCAGGGTCTACGAGCAGTACTTC.

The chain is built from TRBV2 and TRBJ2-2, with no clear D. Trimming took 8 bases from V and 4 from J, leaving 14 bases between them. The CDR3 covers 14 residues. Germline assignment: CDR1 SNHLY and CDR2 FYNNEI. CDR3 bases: TGTGCCAGCCGAGTAAATGGTGTCACCGGGGAGCTGTTTTTT. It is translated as CASRVNGVTGELFF.

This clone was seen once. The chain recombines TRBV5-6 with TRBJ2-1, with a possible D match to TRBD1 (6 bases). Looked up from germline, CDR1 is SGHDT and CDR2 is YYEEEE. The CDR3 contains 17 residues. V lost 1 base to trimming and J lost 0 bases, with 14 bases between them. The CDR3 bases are TGTGCCAGCAGCTTGCGAGGGGGTTTGCGCTCCTACAATGAGCAGTTCTTC. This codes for CASSLRGGLRSYNEQFF.

In nucleotides, the CDR3 is TGTGCCAGCAGTTTAGGGACAGCCTACAATGAGCAGTTCTTC. Translated: CASSLGTAYNEQFF. The chain uses TRBV28 and TRBJ2-1; TRBD1 matches 7 bases. CDR1 is MDHEN, CDR2 SYDVKM, per germline. V lost 2 bases to trimming and J lost 2 bases; unmatched junction nucleotides: 0. This CDR3 comprises 14 residues.